The 23 T cell receptor beta chains below all came from one sample that was sequenced in a study of T cell changes during pregnancy in multiple sclerosis. Libraries were prepared by immunoSEQ multiplex PCR; TCRdb keeps only in-frame clonotypes and omits some of them. The sample yields approximately 50,000 clones, roughly 95% seen once. The sequencing used CD4+ T cells from peripheral blood mononuclear cells, collected in the third trimester of pregnancy. These receptors originate from a female donor with multiple sclerosis, enrolled in a pregnancy study.

The chain combines TRBV27 with TRBJ2-7, with 10 bases fitting TRBD2. J lost 2 bases, V lost 5 bases, and 15 bases had no gene match. In germline, CDR1 is MNHEY, CDR2 SMNVEV (reference sequence). The CDR3 has 18 residues. The CDR3 nucleotides read TGTGCCAGCAGTCAAGTCGCTCCCCTAGCGGGGGCCACCTACGAGCAGTACTTC. It encodes CASSQVAPLAGATYEQYF.

The chain recombines TRBV5-6 with TRBJ2-3; 14 bases agree with TRBD2. The V gene's germline CDR1 is SGHDT and CDR2 YYEEEE. The CDR3 has 18 amino acids. V lost 4 bases, J lost 0 bases, and 7 bases stayed unmatched. In DNA, the CDR3 is TGTGCCAGCAGCCCATTGCGGACTAGCGGGGGGAGCACAGATACGCAGTATTTT. It encodes CASSPLRTSGGSTDTQYF.

The chain joins TRBV28 to TRBJ2-7; 11 positions agree with TRBD1. The CDR3 runs 15 residues. V dropped 5 bases and J dropped 3; count of bases not matched to a gene: 6. Looked up from germline, CDR1 is MDHEN and CDR2 is SYDVKM. This chain's CDR3 is CASSPGTGGVYEQYF. The CDR3 DNA follows: TGTGCCAGCAGTCCGGGGACAGGGGGTGTCTACGAGCAGTACTTC.

The chain combines TRBV4-1 with TRBJ2-5; TRBD2 is a possible D gene (5 bases). CDR3 length: 17 amino acids. V was shortened by 0 bases and J by 4 bases, with 18 bases between the two germline ends. Germline assignment: CDR1 MGHRA and CDR2 YSYEKL. The CDR3, as DNA: TGCGCCAGCAGCCAAGATCTCAATCCTAGCCTCGGAGAGACCCAGTACTTC. It encodes CASSQDLNPSLGETQYF.

The chain links TRBV6-6 to TRBJ2-7; no firm D call. The CDR3 runs to 14 residues. V gave up 0 bases and J gave up 6 bases, with 12 bases separating them. Germline CDR1 is MNHNY and CDR2 is SVGAGI (reference sequence). CDR3 loop: CASSYSTVQREQYF. The CDR3 DNA reads TGTGCCAGCAGTTACTCTACGGTTCAGCGCGAGCAGTACTTC.

The chain carries TRBV6-5 and TRBJ1-2, with D perhaps TRBD1 (5 bases). This CDR3 is built from 14 residues. Trimming pared 5 bases from V and 4 bases from J, leaving 14 bases between. The germline gives CDR1 MNHEY, CDR2 SVGAGI. CDR3 nucleotides: TGTGCCAGCAGTCGTCAGGGAACGGCCTATGGCTACACCTTC. Translating it yields CASSRQGTAYGYTF.

The V gene is TRBV30, the J gene TRBJ1-3, with D hard to call. Germline V gene lookup returns CDR1 GTSNPN and CDR2 SVGIG (reference sequence). V lost 0 bases and J lost 4, with 4 bases in between. The CDR3 sequence is 12 residues long. CDR3 nucleotides: TGTGCCTGGAGTGTACAGGGAAACACCATATATTTT. It specifies CAWSVQGNTIYF.

The rearrangement uses TRBV7-9 and TRBJ2-2; TRBD1 aligns across 8 bases. Germline CDR1 reads SEHNR; CDR2 reads FQNEAQ (reference sequence). The CDR3 length is 15 residues. Losses at the gene ends were 5 bases for V and 2 bases for J; bases not matched to a gene: 4. The CDR3 region has the DNA TGTGCCAGCAGCCCAGGACAGGGCAACACCGGGGAGCTGTTTTTT. Encoded protein: CASSPGQGNTGELFF.

The rearrangement joins TRBV9 to TRBJ1-5; 9 bases align to TRBD1. CDR3 length: 14 residues. The germline CDR1 and CDR2 sequences are SGDLS and YYNGEE. J gave up 5 bases and V 2 bases, and 2 bases lay outside the gene matches. The DNA for the CDR3 is TGTGCCAGCAGCGTCACAGGGGGCTATCAGCCCCAGCATTTT. This sequence encodes CASSVTGGYQPQHF.

This chain's CDR3 is CASSEQSGVGNQPQHF. The CDR3 nucleotides are TGTGCCAGCAGTGAACAGTCAGGGGTTGGCAATCAGCCCCAGCATTTT. The V call is TRBV6-1, the J call TRBJ1-5; D may be TRBD1 (6 bases). The CDR3 sequence is 16 residues long. The V gene lost 2 bases and the J gene lost 2 bases, with 13 bases spanning the gap. Germline V gene lookup returns CDR1 MNHNS and CDR2 SASEGT.

This clone was picked up a small number of times. The chain is built from TRBV5-6 and TRBJ2-1; 14 bases line up with TRBD2. Germline loops: CDR1 SGHDT, CDR2 YYEEEE. This CDR3 is 15 amino acids long. After removal of 7 bases from V and 4 bases from J, the junction contained 4 bases not matched to a gene. In nucleotides, the CDR3 is TGTGCCAGCGGGACTAGCGGGGGCCCGTACAATGAGCAGTTCTTC. It encodes CASGTSGGPYNEQFF.

The chain couples TRBV12-5 to TRBJ1-6; weak D call: TRBD1 (6 bases). There are 15 residues in the CDR3. Germline loops: CDR1 LGHNT, CDR2 FRNRAP. Trimming left V 2 bases short and J 6 bases short, with 11 bases between. In DNA, the CDR3 is TGTGCTAGTGGTTTGCCCGGACAGACTAATTCACCCCTCCACTTT. This gives the protein CASGLPGQTNSPLHF.

This chain joins TRBV14 and TRBJ2-5; 8 bases line up with TRBD1. Losses at the gene ends were 3 bases for V and 2 bases for J; bases not matched to a gene: 5. The CDR3 covers 15 residues. The germline V gene encodes CDR1 SGHDN and CDR2 FVKESK. The CDR3 spells CASSHIGQGQETQYF. CDR3 coding DNA: TGTGCCAGCAGCCACATAGGACAGGGACAAGAGACCCAGTACTTC.

The chain employs TRBV9 and TRBJ2-2, with D tentatively TRBD1 (6 bases). V was pared by 1 base and J by 4 bases, with 8 bases between. Looked up from germline, CDR1 is SGDLS and CDR2 is YYNGEE. This CDR3 contains 14 residues. The CDR3 nucleotides read TGTGCCAGCAGCGTATTAGGGGGCACCGGGGAGCTGTTTTTT. It specifies CASSVLGGTGELFF.

This sequence joins TRBV12-5 and TRBJ1-2, with TRBD1 as a possible D gene (6 bases). CDR1 and CDR2 (germline): LGHNT, FRNRAP. CDR3 length: 15 amino acids. V shed 1 base and J shed 3 bases, with 12 bases lying between them. The CDR3 DNA reads TGTGCTAGTGGTTTGGACACAGGACAGTACTATGGCTACACCTTC. Its translation: CASGLDTGQYYGYTF.

The count of this clone is one. The rearrangement uses TRBV7-2 and TRBJ2-1, with 8 bases fitting TRBD1. The germline CDR1 and CDR2 sequences are SGHTA and FQGNSA. The CDR3 is made up of 16 amino acids. Trimming took 3 bases from V and 4 from J; bases not matched to a gene: 8. CDR3 sequence reads: CASSFPGQGKYNEQFF. CDR3 sequence (DNA): TGTGCCAGCAGCTTCCCCGGACAGGGAAAGTACAATGAGCAGTTCTTC.

The chain joins TRBV6-5 to TRBJ1-3, with TRBD1 identical over 7 bases. This CDR3 comprises 15 residues. With 6 bases clipped from V and 1 base from J, the junction kept 6 bases outside the gene matches. Looked up from germline, CDR1 is MNHEY and CDR2 is SVGAGI. CDR3 amino acids: CASRRDRTSGNTIYF. The CDR3 DNA follows: TGTGCCAGCAGAAGGGACAGAACATCTGGAAACACCATATATTTT.

The chain has TRBV5-1 and TRBJ1-2; a possible D gene is TRBD1 (5 bases). V was shortened by 2 bases and J by 0 bases, with 8 bases between the two germline ends. Germline CDR1 is SGHRS and CDR2 is YFSETQ. The CDR3 has 14 residues. The chain's CDR3 is CASSFAGTNYGYTF. The CDR3 DNA reads TGCGCCAGCAGCTTCGCAGGGACTAACTATGGCTACACCTTC.

The chain links TRBV5-6 to TRBJ2-7, with D perhaps matching TRBD2 (5 bases). The CDR3 is 14 residues long. The V end was cut by 1 base, the J end by 3 bases, with 11 bases between. Germline values: CDR1 SGHDT, CDR2 YYEEEE. This CDR3 reads CASSLRGAFYEQYF. The CDR3 region has the DNA TGTGCCAGCAGCTTGCGGGGTGCTTTCTACGAGCAGTACTTC.

The chain recombines TRBV28 with TRBJ1-6, with a possible D match to TRBD1 (6 bases). The germline gives CDR1 MDHEN, CDR2 SYDVKM. V was pared by 8 bases and J by 8 bases, with 16 bases between. The CDR3 consists of 14 residues. Here the CDR3 DNA reads TGTGCCAGCGGGCGGACAGAATATTATTCACCCCTCCACTTT. Amino acids: CASGRTEYYSPLHF.

The CDR3 DNA reads as TGTGCCTGGAGAGGCGGGGACGAGACCCAGTACTTC. It is translated as CAWRGGDETQYF. This rearrangement joins TRBV30 to TRBJ2-5, with D possibly being TRBD2 (6 bases). The germline V gene has CDR1 GTSNPN and CDR2 SVGIG (reference sequence). This CDR3 region has 12 residues. V lost 3 bases and J 5 bases, leaving 10 bases between the germline ends.

The chain links TRBV7-3 to TRBJ2-2; 8 nucleotides agree with TRBD2. V lost 3 bases to trimming and J lost 1 base; unmatched junction nucleotides: 7. The CDR3 covers 17 residues. CDR1 and CDR2 from the germline V gene are SGHTA and FQGTGA. The CDR3 DNA sequence: TGTGCCAGCAGCTTGCACGGACTAGCCGGGAACACCGGGGAGCTGTTTTTT. Amino acids: CASSLHGLAGNTGELFF.

In nucleotides, the CDR3 is TGTGCCAGCTCTCAGGGTGGCAATGAGCAGTTCTTC. Translation: CASSQGGNEQFF. This chain connects TRBV6-6 to TRBJ2-1; D is possibly TRBD1 (5 bases). This CDR3 is built from 12 residues. In germline, CDR1 is MNHNY, CDR2 SVGAGI (reference sequence). Trimming took 8 bases from V and 6 from J, leaving 11 bases between them.